The clone carrying this T cell receptor beta chain was observed a handful of times. Its antigen is as yet unknown. This sample is drawn from a study of CD8 T cells in ankylosing spondylitis. The CDR3 loop spans 17 amino acids. CDR1 is SGHRS, CDR2 YFSETQ, per germline. Trimming pared 0 bases from V and 0 bases from J, leaving 13 bases between. General study results and limits: Ankylosing spondylitis blood appeared to carry a characteristic TCR beta motif of several highly homologous variants.

MiXCR was run by TCRdb on the 5' RACE reads, yielding one entry per CDR3 protein. Altogether 500,000 to 550,000 distinct CDR3 sequences are present, about 13% being singletons, with the ten largest covering almost 7%. This receptor was taken from a male donor with ankylosing spondylitis. Source material: blood, either unsorted or a sorted T cell fraction (not recorded which). The chain employs TRBV5-1 and TRBJ2-1, with D possibly matching TRBD2 (5 bases). CDR3 bases: TGCGCCAGCAGCTTGGATTTGCGGACTGGCTCCTACAATGAGCAGTTCTTC. This translates into CASSLDLRTGSYNEQFF.